This T cell receptor beta chain was observed in a study of beta chain features in type 1 diabetes. Study context: Regarding age, gender and cell yields, patients proved similar to healthy donors.

This clone was recorded a few times. Its antigen is unidentified. Germline V gene data show CDR1 as KGHSH and CDR2 as LQKENI. This CDR3 region has 10 residues. Between the trimmed V and J ends, which lost 8 bases and 6 bases, there was a span of 5 bases. The study, taken as a whole, reports: Fewer insertions but more deletions were seen at VDJ junctions in type 1 diabetes patients. Possible PCR preference for shorter templates applied equally to patients and controls.

CD4+ naive, central memory, regulatory and stem cell-like memory cells were sorted via CD45RO/CCR7/CD25/CD127/CD95/CD27. Expressed TCRB transcripts got sequenced, as all isolated RNA was reverse transcribed. Libraries were prepared by immunoSEQ multiplex PCR; TCRdb keeps only in-frame clonotypes and omits some of them. The sample lists about 360,000 clones; around an eighth were seen once. Sequenced sample: naive CD4+ T cells from blood. The receptor was derived from a man aged 18 to 30 in good health. The chain is built from TRBV18 and TRBJ2-1; D possibly corresponds to TRBD2 (5 bases). For the CDR3, the DNA is TGTGCCAGCGCGGGCAATGAGCAGTTCTTC. Translation gives CASAGNEQFF.